This T cell receptor (beta chain) stems from a study of blood T cell repertoires in COVID-19. The overall study: The analysed material was cDNA or gDNA that came from T cells, B-cell-depleted T cells, or PBMCs.

The table came from immunoSEQ multiplex PCR; TCRdb's copy has only in-frame clones and leaves some out. The sample has 300,000 to 400,000 clones, 80% to 90% seen once. Seattle's cohort entered during active infection and was followed longitudinally. This TCR was sampled from a man under 40 with COVID-19, enrolled during active disease. The sample was peripheral blood.

The CDR3 protein is CASSSGTSGSTEAFF. CDR3 in DNA: TGTGCCAGCAGTTCTGGGACATCGGGGAGCACTGAAGCTTTCTTT. The J gene is TRBJ1-1, the V gene TRBV28, with D perhaps TRBD1 (6 bases). The CDR3 runs 15 residues. V was pared by 4 bases and J by 4 bases, with 16 bases between. Per the germline V gene, CDR1 is MDHEN and CDR2 is SYDVKM.